These T cell receptor beta chains were read from a single sample in a study of cytomegalovirus exposure and HLA in healthy donors. Profiling relied on immunoSEQ multiplex PCR, and the TCRdb table lists in-frame clones only, not all of them. The sample consists of some 120,000 clones, 81% of them appearing once. The sequenced material came from PBMCs. The receptor source for this set is a young woman in good health and CMV-seronegative. Each CDR3 is given with its conserved first and last residue. The order of the fields is V gene, J gene, D gene, clone size, CDR3 protein, CDR3 DNA. A D gene is named only where the DNA matches it firmly. A row's size may be missing; if present it is once, few, many or a size class.

V gene: TRBV2
J gene: TRBJ2-5
D gene: TRBD2
clone size: NA
CDR3 protein: CASSVSSGAPWETQYF
CDR3 DNA: TGTGCCAGCAGTGTTAGCAGCGGGGCCCCGTGGGAGACCCAGTACTTC

V gene: TRBV7-2
J gene: TRBJ2-5
D gene: TRBD2
clone size: NA
CDR3 protein: CASSSLGLAGETQYF
CDR3 DNA: TGTGCCAGCAGCTCCTTGGGGCTAGCGGGAGAGACCCAGTACTTC

V gene: TRBV11-2
J gene: TRBJ2-7
D gene: TRBD1
clone size: NA
CDR3 protein: CASSPAGTAYEQYF
CDR3 DNA: TGTGCCAGCAGCCCCGCCGGGACAGCCTACGAGCAGTACTTC

V gene: TRBV4-1
J gene: TRBJ2-4
D gene: NA
clone size: NA
CDR3 protein: CASSQDFAGSKNIQYF
CDR3 DNA: TGCGCCAGCAGCCAAGATTTCGCGGGTTCAAAAAACATTCAGTACTTC

V gene: TRBV5-1
J gene: TRBJ1-5
D gene: TRBD1
clone size: few
CDR3 protein: CASSLTGEPHQPQHF
CDR3 DNA: TGCGCCAGCAGTTTGACAGGGGAGCCACATCAGCCCCAGCATTTT

V gene: TRBV7-7
J gene: TRBJ2-3
D gene: NA
clone size: NA
CDR3 protein: CASSPARGYTDTQYF
CDR3 DNA: TGTGCCAGCAGCCCGGCGCGAGGCTACACAGATACGCAGTATTTT

V gene: TRBV28
J gene: TRBJ2-3
D gene: TRBD2
clone size: NA
CDR3 protein: CASSQLAASTDTQYF
CDR3 DNA: TGTGCCAGCAGTCAGCTAGCGGCTAGCACAGATACGCAGTATTTT

V gene: TRBV4-1
J gene: TRBJ2-7
D gene: NA
clone size: NA
CDR3 protein: CASSGTVGPYEQYF
CDR3 DNA: TGCGCCAGCAGCGGAACGGTTGGGCCCTACGAGCAGTACTTC

V gene: TRBV5-1
J gene: TRBJ1-1
D gene: NA
clone size: few
CDR3 protein: CASSLMTGSEAFF
CDR3 DNA: TGCGCCAGCAGCTTGATGACTGGGAGTGAAGCTTTCTTT

V gene: TRBV15
J gene: TRBJ1-3
D gene: NA
clone size: NA
CDR3 protein: CATSRDPRQISGNTIYF
CDR3 DNA: TGTGCCACCAGCAGAGACCCCCGACAGATCTCTGGAAACACCATATATTTT

V gene: TRBV23-1
J gene: TRBJ2-7
D gene: NA
clone size: NA
CDR3 protein: CASSQEGEHPYEQYF
CDR3 DNA: TGCGCCAGCAGTCAAGAGGGGGAACATCCCTACGAGCAGTACTTC

V gene: TRBV7-2
J gene: TRBJ2-3
D gene: TRBD2
clone size: NA
CDR3 protein: CASSSLRTSGSSTDTQYF
CDR3 DNA: TGTGCCAGCAGCTCCCTCCGGACTAGCGGATCTAGCACAGATACGCAGTATTTT

V gene: TRBV6-7
J gene: TRBJ2-1
D gene: NA
clone size: NA
CDR3 protein: CASPGVGAWNEQFF
CDR3 DNA: TGTGCCAGCCCCGGGGTGGGAGCATGGAATGAGCAGTTCTTC

V gene: TRBV4-3
J gene: TRBJ2-3
D gene: NA
clone size: once
CDR3 protein: CASSRKQGDADTQYF
CDR3 DNA: TGCGCCAGCAGCCGAAAACAGGGAGATGCAGATACGCAGTATTTT

V gene: TRBV7-2
J gene: TRBJ2-2
D gene: TRBD1
clone size: NA
CDR3 protein: CASSPTQGVDTGELFF
CDR3 DNA: TGTGCCAGCAGCCCTACACAGGGGGTGGACACCGGGGAGCTGTTTTTT

V gene: TRBV28
J gene: TRBJ1-2
D gene: TRBD1
clone size: NA
CDR3 protein: CASSLLDRGRTVYGYTF
CDR3 DNA: TGTGCCAGCAGTTTACTCGACAGGGGGCGCACGGTCTATGGCTACACCTTC

V gene: TRBV7-2
J gene: TRBJ2-7
D gene: TRBD2
clone size: once
CDR3 protein: CASSLVPAGGSYEQYF
CDR3 DNA: TGTGCCAGCAGCTTAGTTCCTGCGGGGGGGTCCTACGAGCAGTACTTC

V gene: TRBV10-1
J gene: TRBJ2-2
D gene: TRBD1
clone size: NA
CDR3 protein: CASSDYGQGANTGELFF
CDR3 DNA: TGCGCCAGCAGTGACTACGGACAGGGGGCGAACACCGGGGAGCTGTTTTTT

V gene: TRBV18
J gene: TRBJ1-5
D gene: NA
clone size: NA
CDR3 protein: CASSPPGPGKGNQPQHF
CDR3 DNA: TGTGCCAGCTCACCACCGGGCCCCGGGAAGGGCAATCAGCCCCAGCATTTT

V gene: TRBV27
J gene: TRBJ2-7
D gene: TRBD2
clone size: NA
CDR3 protein: CASSPVKGLAVSEQYF
CDR3 DNA: TGTGCCAGCAGTCCAGTTAAAGGACTAGCGGTGTCAGAGCAGTACTTC

V gene: TRBV10-3
J gene: TRBJ1-2
D gene: TRBD1
clone size: NA
CDR3 protein: CAIKGAGKSYGYTF
CDR3 DNA: TGTGCCATCAAGGGGGCAGGGAAGAGTTATGGCTACACCTTC

V gene: TRBV27
J gene: TRBJ1-2
D gene: NA
clone size: NA
CDR3 protein: CASTTRNGANYGYTF
CDR3 DNA: TGTGCCAGCACTACGAGGAACGGAGCTAACTATGGCTACACCTTC

V gene: TRBV5-4
J gene: TRBJ2-7
D gene: TRBD1
clone size: NA
CDR3 protein: CASSSYWTGGAEQYF
CDR3 DNA: TGTGCCAGCAGCTCCTACTGGACAGGGGGCGCCGAGCAGTACTTC

V gene: TRBV6-5
J gene: TRBJ1-3
D gene: NA
clone size: few
CDR3 protein: CASSSNGNTIYF
CDR3 DNA: TGTGCCAGCAGTTCCAATGGAAACACCATATATTTT

V gene: TRBV14
J gene: TRBJ2-1
D gene: NA
clone size: NA
CDR3 protein: CASSQGGSGEQFF
CDR3 DNA: TGTGCCAGCAGCCAAGGTGGGTCGGGTGAGCAGTTCTTC

V gene: TRBV7-9
J gene: TRBJ2-7
D gene: TRBD2
clone size: NA
CDR3 protein: CASSFRTPGGEQYF
CDR3 DNA: TGTGCCAGCAGCTTTAGGACGCCGGGGGGCGAGCAGTACTTC

V gene: TRBV19
J gene: TRBJ2-1
D gene: TRBD1
clone size: NA
CDR3 protein: CASSGDRAYNEQFF
CDR3 DNA: TGTGCCAGTAGTGGGGACAGGGCGTACAATGAGCAGTTCTTC

V gene: TRBV11-1
J gene: TRBJ2-1
D gene: NA
clone size: NA
CDR3 protein: CASSSQEAFYNEQFF
CDR3 DNA: TGTGCCAGCAGCTCACAAGAGGCGTTTTACAATGAGCAGTTCTTC

V gene: TRBV5-1
J gene: TRBJ1-2
D gene: NA
clone size: NA
CDR3 protein: CASSPRGSPPNYGYTF
CDR3 DNA: TGCGCCAGCAGCCCGCGCGGGAGTCCTCCTAACTATGGCTACACCTTC

V gene: TRBV5-1
J gene: TRBJ1-1
D gene: TRBD1
clone size: NA
CDR3 protein: CASSSGTGRGNTEAFF
CDR3 DNA: TGCGCCAGCAGCTCCGGGACAGGCAGGGGGAACACTGAAGCTTTCTTT

V gene: TRBV30
J gene: TRBJ2-1
D gene: NA
clone size: NA
CDR3 protein: CAWSVPTPRWSNEQFF
CDR3 DNA: TGTGCCTGGAGTGTACCGACTCCCCGTTGGAGTAATGAGCAGTTCTTC

V gene: TRBV6-6
J gene: TRBJ2-2
D gene: TRBD2
clone size: NA
CDR3 protein: CASREGLVPGELFF
CDR3 DNA: TGTGCCAGCAGGGAAGGACTAGTCCCCGGGGAGCTGTTTTTT

V gene: TRBV4-3
J gene: TRBJ2-3
D gene: NA
clone size: once
CDR3 protein: CASSQALGGTKYTQYF
CDR3 DNA: TGCGCCAGCAGCCAGGCACTGGGCGGGACGAAATATACGCAGTATTTT

V gene: TRBV27
J gene: TRBJ2-7
D gene: TRBD2
clone size: NA
CDR3 protein: CASSPPALAGGTYEQYF
CDR3 DNA: TGTGCCAGCAGTCCGCCCGCACTAGCGGGAGGCACCTACGAGCAGTACTTC

V gene: TRBV7-3
J gene: TRBJ2-3
D gene: TRBD1
clone size: NA
CDR3 protein: CASSLRGQSTDTQYF
CDR3 DNA: TGTGCCAGCAGCTTAAGGGGACAGAGCACAGATACGCAGTATTTT

V gene: TRBV30
J gene: TRBJ1-2
D gene: NA
clone size: NA
CDR3 protein: CAWSVQGIGYTF
CDR3 DNA: TGTGCCTGGAGTGTACAGGGTATAGGCTACACCTTC

V gene: TRBV7-9
J gene: TRBJ2-1
D gene: TRBD2
clone size: NA
CDR3 protein: CASSLGSGLAKNEQFF
CDR3 DNA: TGTGCCAGCAGCTTAGGGTCGGGACTAGCCAAGAATGAGCAGTTCTTC

V gene: TRBV7-9
J gene: TRBJ2-7
D gene: TRBD1
clone size: NA
CDR3 protein: CASSPDRIYSYEQYF
CDR3 DNA: TGTGCCAGCAGCCCGGACAGGATCTACTCCTACGAGCAGTACTTC

V gene: TRBV4-1
J gene: TRBJ2-7
D gene: NA
clone size: once
CDR3 protein: CASSQEGLPSYEQYF
CDR3 DNA: TGCGCCAGCAGCCAAGAGGGGCTCCCATCCTACGAGCAGTACTTC

V gene: TRBV29-1
J gene: TRBJ2-1
D gene: NA
clone size: NA
CDR3 protein: CSVRVGGTVNEQFF
CDR3 DNA: TGCAGCGTTAGGGTGGGAGGAACGGTCAATGAGCAGTTCTTC

V gene: TRBV7-8
J gene: TRBJ2-7
D gene: NA
clone size: NA
CDR3 protein: CASSKTPPGYEQYF
CDR3 DNA: TGTGCCAGCAGTAAGACTCCACCGGGCTACGAGCAGTACTTC

V gene: TRBV19
J gene: TRBJ2-5
D gene: NA
clone size: NA
CDR3 protein: CASTGKTASDHETQYF
CDR3 DNA: TGTGCCAGTACAGGAAAGACAGCTTCCGATCACGAGACCCAGTACTTC

V gene: TRBV10-1
J gene: TRBJ2-3
D gene: TRBD2
clone size: NA
CDR3 protein: CASSEVAGVSTDTQYF
CDR3 DNA: TGCGCCAGCAGTGAGGTAGCGGGGGTTAGCACAGATACGCAGTATTTT

V gene: TRBV7-9
J gene: TRBJ2-5
D gene: NA
clone size: NA
CDR3 protein: CASSYGGGSETQYF
CDR3 DNA: TGTGCCAGCAGCTATGGAGGGGGCAGTGAGACCCAGTACTTC

V gene: TRBV2
J gene: TRBJ2-3
D gene: NA
clone size: NA
CDR3 protein: CATRLVLLDTQYF
CDR3 DNA: TGTGCCACAAGACTAGTTCTTTTGGATACGCAGTATTTT

V gene: TRBV19
J gene: TRBJ1-2
D gene: NA
clone size: NA
CDR3 protein: CASTLLDSYYGYTF
CDR3 DNA: TGTGCCAGTACCCTATTGGACAGCTACTATGGCTACACCTTC

V gene: TRBV5-1
J gene: TRBJ1-5
D gene: NA
clone size: NA
CDR3 protein: CASSLAAGAGQPQHF
CDR3 DNA: TGCGCCAGCAGCTTGGCCGCGGGGGCTGGACAGCCCCAGCATTTT

V gene: TRBV19
J gene: TRBJ1-1
D gene: TRBD1
clone size: NA
CDR3 protein: CASSRDSLEAFF
CDR3 DNA: TGTGCCAGTAGCCGGGACAGCCTTGAAGCTTTCTTT

V gene: TRBV27
J gene: TRBJ2-1
D gene: TRBD2
clone size: once
CDR3 protein: CASSFSGLEGLWLQFF
CDR3 DNA: TGTGCCAGCAGTTTTTCCGGACTAGAGGGGCTGTGGTTACAGTTCTTC

V gene: TRBV19
J gene: TRBJ2-7
D gene: NA
clone size: NA
CDR3 protein: CASSIMGSSYEQYF
CDR3 DNA: TGTGCCAGTAGTATAATGGGGAGCTCCTACGAGCAGTACTTC

V gene: TRBV19
J gene: TRBJ1-2
D gene: NA
clone size: NA
CDR3 protein: CASSGANYGYTF
CDR3 DNA: TGTGCCAGTAGTGGAGCTAACTATGGCTACACCTTC